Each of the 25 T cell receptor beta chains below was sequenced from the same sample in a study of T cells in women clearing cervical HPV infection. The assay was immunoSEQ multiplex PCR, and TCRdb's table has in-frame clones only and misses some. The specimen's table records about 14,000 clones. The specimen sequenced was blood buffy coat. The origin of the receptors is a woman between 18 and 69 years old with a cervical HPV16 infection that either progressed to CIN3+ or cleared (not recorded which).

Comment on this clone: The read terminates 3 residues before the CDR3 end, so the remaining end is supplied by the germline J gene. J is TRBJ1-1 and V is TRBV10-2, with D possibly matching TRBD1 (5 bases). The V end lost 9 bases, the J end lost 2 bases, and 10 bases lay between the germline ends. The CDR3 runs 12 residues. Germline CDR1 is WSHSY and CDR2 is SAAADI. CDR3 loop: CASGRDNTEAFF. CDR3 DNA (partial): TGCGCCAGTGGCAGGGATAACACTGAA.

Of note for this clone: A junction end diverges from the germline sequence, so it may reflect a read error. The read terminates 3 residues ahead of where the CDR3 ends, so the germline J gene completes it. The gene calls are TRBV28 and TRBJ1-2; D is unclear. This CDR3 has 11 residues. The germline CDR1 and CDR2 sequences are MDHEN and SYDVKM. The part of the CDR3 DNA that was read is TGTGCCAGCACCTCTAATTATGGC. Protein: CASTSNYG. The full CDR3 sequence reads CASTSNYGYTF.

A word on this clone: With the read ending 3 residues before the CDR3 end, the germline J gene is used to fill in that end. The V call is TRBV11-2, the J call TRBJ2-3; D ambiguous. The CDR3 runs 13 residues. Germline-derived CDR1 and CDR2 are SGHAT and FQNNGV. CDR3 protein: CASSLDTEETQYF. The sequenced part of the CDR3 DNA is TGTGCCAGCAGCTTAGATACAGAAGAGACG.

The part of the CDR3 DNA that was read is TGTGCCAGCGACAGGAAGTCCTACGAG. Translation gives CASDRKSYE. The full CDR3 is CASDRKSYEQYF. The chain has TRBV2 and TRBJ2-7; possibly TRBD1 for D (6 bases). With the read ending 3 residues before the CDR3 end, the germline J gene is used to fill in that end. The CDR3 consists of 12 residues. Trimming pared 8 bases from V and 1 base from J, leaving 9 bases between. Per germline, CDR1 SNHLY and CDR2 FYNNEI.

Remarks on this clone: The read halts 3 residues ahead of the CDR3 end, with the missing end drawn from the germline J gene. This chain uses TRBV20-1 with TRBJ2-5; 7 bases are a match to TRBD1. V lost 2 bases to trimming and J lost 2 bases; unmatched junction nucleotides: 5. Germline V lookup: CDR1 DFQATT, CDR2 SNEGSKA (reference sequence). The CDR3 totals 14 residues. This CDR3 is CSARFAGGQETQYF. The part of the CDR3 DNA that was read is TGCAGTGCTAGATTCGCAGGGGGACAAGAGACC.

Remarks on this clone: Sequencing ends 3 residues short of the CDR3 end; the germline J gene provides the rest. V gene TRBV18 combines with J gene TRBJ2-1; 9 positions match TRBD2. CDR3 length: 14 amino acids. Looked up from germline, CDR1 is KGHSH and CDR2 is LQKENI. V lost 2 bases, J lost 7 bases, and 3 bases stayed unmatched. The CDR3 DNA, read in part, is TGTGCCAGCTCACCAAGCGGGGGGTGGAATGAG. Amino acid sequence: CASSPSGGWNE. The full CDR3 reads CASSPSGGWNEQFF.

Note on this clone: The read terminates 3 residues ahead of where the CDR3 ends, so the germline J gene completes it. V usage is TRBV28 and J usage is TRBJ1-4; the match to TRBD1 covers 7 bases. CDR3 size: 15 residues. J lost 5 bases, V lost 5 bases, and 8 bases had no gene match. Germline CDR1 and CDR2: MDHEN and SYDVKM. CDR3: CASSRAGTANEKLFF. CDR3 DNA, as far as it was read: TGTGCCAGCAGTCGGGCCGGGACAGCGAATGAAAAA.

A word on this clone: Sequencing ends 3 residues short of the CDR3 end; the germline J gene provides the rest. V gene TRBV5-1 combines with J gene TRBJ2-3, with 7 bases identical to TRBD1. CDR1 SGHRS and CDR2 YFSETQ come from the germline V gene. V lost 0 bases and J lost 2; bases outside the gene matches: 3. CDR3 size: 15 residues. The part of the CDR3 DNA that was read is TGCGCCAGCAGCTTGGGGGGACAGCCCACAGATACG. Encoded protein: CASSLGGQPTDT. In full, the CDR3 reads CASSLGGQPTDTQYF.

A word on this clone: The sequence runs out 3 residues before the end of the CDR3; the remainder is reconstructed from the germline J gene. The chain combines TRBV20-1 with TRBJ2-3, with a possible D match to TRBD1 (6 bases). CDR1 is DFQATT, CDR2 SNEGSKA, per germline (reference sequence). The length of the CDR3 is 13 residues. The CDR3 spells CSAAHRETETQYF. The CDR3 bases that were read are TGCAGTGCCGCGCACAGGGAAACGGAGACG.

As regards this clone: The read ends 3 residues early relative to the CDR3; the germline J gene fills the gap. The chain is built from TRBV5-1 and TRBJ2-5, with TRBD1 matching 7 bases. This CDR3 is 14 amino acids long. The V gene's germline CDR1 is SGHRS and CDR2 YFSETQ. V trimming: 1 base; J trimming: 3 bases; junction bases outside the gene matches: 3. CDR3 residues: CASSLTTGKETQYF. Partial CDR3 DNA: TGCGCCAGCAGCTTGACGACAGGGAAAGAGACC.

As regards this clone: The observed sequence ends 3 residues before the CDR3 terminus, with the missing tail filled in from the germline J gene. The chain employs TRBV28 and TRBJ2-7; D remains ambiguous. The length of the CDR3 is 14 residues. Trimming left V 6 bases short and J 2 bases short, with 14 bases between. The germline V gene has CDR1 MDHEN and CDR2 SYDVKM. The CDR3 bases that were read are TGTGCCAGCAGCGTTGTAGGGCACACCTACGAG. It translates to CASSVVGHTYE. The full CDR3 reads CASSVVGHTYEQYF.

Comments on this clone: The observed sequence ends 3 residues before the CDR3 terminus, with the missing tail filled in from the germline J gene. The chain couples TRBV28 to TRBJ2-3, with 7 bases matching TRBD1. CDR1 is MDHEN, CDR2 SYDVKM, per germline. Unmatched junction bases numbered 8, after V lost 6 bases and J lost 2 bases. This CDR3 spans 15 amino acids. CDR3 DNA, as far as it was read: TGTGCCAGCAGATCGGGACAGATTTACACAGATACG. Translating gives CASRSGQIYTDT. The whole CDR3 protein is CASRSGQIYTDTQYF.

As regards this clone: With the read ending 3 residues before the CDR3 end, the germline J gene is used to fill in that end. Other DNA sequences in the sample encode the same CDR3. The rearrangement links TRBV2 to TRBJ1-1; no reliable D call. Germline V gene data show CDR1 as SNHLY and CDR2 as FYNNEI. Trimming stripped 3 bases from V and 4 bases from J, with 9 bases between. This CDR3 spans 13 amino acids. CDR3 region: CASSEVEGTEAFF. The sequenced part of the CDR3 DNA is TGTGCCAGCAGTGAGGTGGAGGGCACTGAA.

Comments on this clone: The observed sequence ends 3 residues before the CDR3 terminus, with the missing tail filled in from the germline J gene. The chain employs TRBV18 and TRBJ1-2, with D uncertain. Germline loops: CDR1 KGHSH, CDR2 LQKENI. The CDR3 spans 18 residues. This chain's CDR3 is CASSPPRTATLAKNIYTF. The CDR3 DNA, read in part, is TGTGCCAGCTCACCGCCCCGGACGGCCACACTAGCCAAAAACATC. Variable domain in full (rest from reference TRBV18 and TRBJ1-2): NAGVMQNPRHLVRRRGQEARLRCSPMKGHSHVYWYRQLPEEGLKFMVYLQKENIIDESGMPKERFSAEFPKEGPSILRIQQVVRGDSAAYFCASSPPRTATLAKNIYTFGSGTRLTVV.

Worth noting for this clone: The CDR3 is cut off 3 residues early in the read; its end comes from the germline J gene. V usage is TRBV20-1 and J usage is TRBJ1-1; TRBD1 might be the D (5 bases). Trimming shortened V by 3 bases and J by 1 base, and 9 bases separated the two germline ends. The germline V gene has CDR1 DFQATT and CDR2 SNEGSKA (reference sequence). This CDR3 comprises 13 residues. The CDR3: CSARAQGNTEAFF. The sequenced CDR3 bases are TGCAGTGCTAGGGCCCAGGGGAACACTGAA.

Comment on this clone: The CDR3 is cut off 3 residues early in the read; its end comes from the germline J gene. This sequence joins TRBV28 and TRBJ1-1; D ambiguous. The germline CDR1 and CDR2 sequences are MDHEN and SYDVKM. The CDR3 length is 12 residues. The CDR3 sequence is CATQWARREAFF. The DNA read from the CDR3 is TGTGCCACACAATGGGCCCGGCGGGAG.

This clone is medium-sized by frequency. The CDR3 bases that were read are TGTGCCATCACCCCGGGACTAGCGGGGGACGAG. Encoded protein: CAITPGLAGDE. The whole CDR3 sequence is CAITPGLAGDEQYF. The chain uses TRBV10-3 and TRBJ2-7; 14 positions agree with TRBD2. The read comes to an end 3 residues before the CDR3 does, leaving the germline J gene to fill in the end. There are 14 residues in the CDR3. The trim removed 7 bases at V and 5 bases at J, leaving 4 bases unmatched. CDR1 ENHRY and CDR2 SYGVKD come from the germline V gene.

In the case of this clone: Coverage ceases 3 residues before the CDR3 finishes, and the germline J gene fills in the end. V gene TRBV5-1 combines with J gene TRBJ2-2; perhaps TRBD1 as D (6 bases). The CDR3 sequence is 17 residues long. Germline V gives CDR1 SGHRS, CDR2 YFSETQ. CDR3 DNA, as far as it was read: TGCGCCAGCAGCCTACGAACAGGGCCCTCTGGGGCCAACGTG. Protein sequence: CASSLRTGPSGANV. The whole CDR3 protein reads CASSLRTGPSGANVLFF.

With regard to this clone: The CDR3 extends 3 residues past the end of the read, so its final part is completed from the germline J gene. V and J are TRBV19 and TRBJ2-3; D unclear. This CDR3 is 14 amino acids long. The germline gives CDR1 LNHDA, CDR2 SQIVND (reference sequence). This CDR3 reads CASTKSYSNQPQYF. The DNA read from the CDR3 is TGTGCCAGTACTAAAAGCTATAGCAATCAGCCG.

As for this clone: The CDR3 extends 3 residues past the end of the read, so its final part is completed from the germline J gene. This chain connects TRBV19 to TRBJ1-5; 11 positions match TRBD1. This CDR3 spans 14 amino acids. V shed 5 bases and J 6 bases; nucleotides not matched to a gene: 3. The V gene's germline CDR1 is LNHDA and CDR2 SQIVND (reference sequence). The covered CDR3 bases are TGTGCCAGTAGTGGTGGGACAGGGGGTCAGCCC. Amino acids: CASSGGTGGQP. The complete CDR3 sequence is CASSGGTGGQPQHF.

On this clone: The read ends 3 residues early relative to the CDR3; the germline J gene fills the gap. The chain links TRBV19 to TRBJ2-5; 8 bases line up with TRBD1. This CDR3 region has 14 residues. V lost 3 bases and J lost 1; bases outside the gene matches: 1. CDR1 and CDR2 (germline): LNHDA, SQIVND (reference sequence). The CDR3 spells CASSIGQGQETQYF. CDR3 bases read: TGTGCCAGTAGTATTGGACAGGGCCAAGAGACC.

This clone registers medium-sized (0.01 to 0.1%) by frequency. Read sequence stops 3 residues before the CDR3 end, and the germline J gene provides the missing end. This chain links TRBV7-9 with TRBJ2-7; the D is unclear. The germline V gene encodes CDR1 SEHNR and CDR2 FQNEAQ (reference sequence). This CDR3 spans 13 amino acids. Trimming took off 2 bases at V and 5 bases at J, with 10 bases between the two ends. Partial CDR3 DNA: TGTGCCAGCAGCTTATCTGAGGTTAACGAG. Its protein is CASSLSEVNE. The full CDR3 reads CASSLSEVNEQYF.

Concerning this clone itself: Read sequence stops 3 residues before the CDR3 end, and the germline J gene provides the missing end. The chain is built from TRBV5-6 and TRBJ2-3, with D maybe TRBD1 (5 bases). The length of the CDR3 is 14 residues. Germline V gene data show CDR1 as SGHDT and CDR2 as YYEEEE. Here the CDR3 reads CASSLGRAQETQYF. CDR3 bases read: TGTGCCAGCAGCTTGGGCAGGGCCCAAGAGACG.

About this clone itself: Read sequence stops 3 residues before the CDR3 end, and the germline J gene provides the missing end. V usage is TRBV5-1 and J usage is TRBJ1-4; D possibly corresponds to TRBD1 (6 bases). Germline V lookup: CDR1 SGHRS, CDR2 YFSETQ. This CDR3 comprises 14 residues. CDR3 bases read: TGCGCCAGCGCGGCGGGGGCGAGTAATTCACCA. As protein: CASAAGASNSP. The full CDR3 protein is CASAAGASNSPLFF.

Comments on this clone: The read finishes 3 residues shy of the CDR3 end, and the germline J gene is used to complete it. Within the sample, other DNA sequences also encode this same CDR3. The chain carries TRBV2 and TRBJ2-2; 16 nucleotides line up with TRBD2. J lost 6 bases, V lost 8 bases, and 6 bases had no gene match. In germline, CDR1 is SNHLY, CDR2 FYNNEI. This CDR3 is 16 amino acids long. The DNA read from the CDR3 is TGTGCCAGCGTGGGGACTAGCGGGGGGGCGGCCGGGGAG. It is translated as CASVGTSGGAAGE. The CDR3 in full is CASVGTSGGAAGELFF.